This is a list of T cell receptor beta chains from one sample in a study of blood T cell repertoires in COVID-19. Assay used: immunoSEQ multiplex PCR; TCRdb lists only in-frame clones, some missing. Counted here are 300,000 or so clones, approximately 90% occurring once; the ten biggest clones make up 3% to 4%. Sequencing used peripheral blood. The receptors originated from a middle-aged woman with acute or convalescent COVID-19. CDR3s include the opening cysteine and the closing phenylalanine or tryptophan. The order of the fields is J gene, clone size, D gene, V gene, CDR3 DNA, CDR3 protein. D genes are given only for firm matches. Clone size, where shown, is once, few, many, or a class for clones that have expanded.

TRBJ1-2 - - TRBV6-5 TGTGCCAGCAACAAGCAGTCGACACGTAACTATGGCTACACCTTC CASNKQSTRNYGYTF
TRBJ2-3 - TRBD1 TRBV5-1 TGCGCCAGCAGCGTGACATCGCAGGGGGCAGATACGCAGTATTTT CASSVTSQGADTQYF
TRBJ1-5 - - TRBV6-6 TGTGCCAGCAGTAAAGGGGATAGCAATCAGCCCCAGCATTTT CASSKGDSNQPQHF
TRBJ1-1 - - TRBV23-1 TGCGCCAGCAGGGACAGATCAGTGAACACTGAAGCTTTCTTT CASRDRSVNTEAFF
TRBJ1-2 - TRBD1 TRBV7-2 TGTGCCAGCAGCCACTCAGGGGGTTCAAACTATGGCTACACCTTC CASSHSGGSNYGYTF
TRBJ1-2 few TRBD1 TRBV12-3/TRBV12-4 TGTGCCAGCAGCAGACAGGGGGCCTATGGCTACACCTTC CASSRQGAYGYTF
TRBJ2-2 - - TRBV19 TGTGCCACCTCGGACACCCCCGGGGAGCTGTTTTTT CATSDTPGELFF
TRBJ2-1 - TRBD2 TRBV6-5 TGTGCCAGCAGGGTCCAGGGACTAGCGGGGGGGCAGCAGTTCTTC CASRVQGLAGGQQFF
TRBJ1-2 - - TRBV7-5 TGTGCCAGAAGCTTTGAGACAGCCCCTTTGTGTGGCTACACCTTC CARSFETAPLCGYTF
TRBJ2-5 - - TRBV5-1 TGCGCCAGCAGAGCGAGACAGGCCGAGACCCAGTACTTC CASRARQAETQYF
TRBJ1-5 - - TRBV25-1 TGTGCCAGCAGTTATGGACAGCTCAATCAGCCCCAGCATTTT CASSYGQLNQPQHF
TRBJ1-2 - - TRBV12-5 TGTGCTAGTGGTTTGGTCCCAGCGGTCCATAACTATGGCTACACCTTC CASGLVPAVHNYGYTF
TRBJ2-5 - TRBD2 TRBV7-2 TGTGCCAGCAGCTTAGCGGGTAGCGGGGTAGTGGAGACCCAGTACTTC CASSLAGSGVVETQYF
TRBJ1-4 few - TRBV5-6 TGTGCCAGCAGCTTGCACGGGTTTGGTGAAAAACTGTTTTTT CASSLHGFGEKLFF
TRBJ2-3 - TRBD2 TRBV10-1 TGCGCCAGCAGTGAGTTGCCCCTGAGCGGGGAATCAGATACGCAGTATTTT CASSELPLSGESDTQYF
TRBJ2-5 - - TRBV2 TGTGCCAGCAGATACCCCGGACACTGGGAAGAGACCCAGTACTTC CASRYPGHWEETQYF
TRBJ1-2 - - TRBV4-1 TGCGCCAGCAGCCAGGTTACGGGGGAGGTATATGGCTACACCTTC CASSQVTGEVYGYTF
TRBJ2-1 - - TRBV27 TGTGCCAGCAGTTTTCAGGGGTCGGGCAATGAGCAGTTCTTC CASSFQGSGNEQFF
TRBJ1-2 - - TRBV5-1 TGCGCCAGCAGCTTGGAGTCCGGGGGTTGGGAAGGCTACACCTTC CASSLESGGWEGYTF
TRBJ1-2 - - TRBV18 TGTGCCAGCTACCAAACAACGAATGGCTACACCTTC CASYQTTNGYTF